The T cell receptor beta chain described here comes from a study of cytomegalovirus exposure and HLA in healthy donors. Study details: Unique TCRs numbering around 80 million, obtained from HLA-typed donors, made up an early data release. Findings and limits, study-wide: Most TCR sequences proved rare, with some public TCRs found in many donors. A later analysis revealed that TCR association rates differed between HLA loci, peaking at DRB1 and bottoming out at HLA-C. A missense DCLRE1C variant was associated with V- and J-gene trimming of TCR beta chains in a later analysis, and an independent cohort replicated the association.

Primers included in the PCR were 60 Vbeta and 13 Jbeta primers. The assay was immunoSEQ multiplex PCR, and TCRdb's table has in-frame clones only and misses some. The table has 150,000 to 200,000 clones, around 74% seen once. Notes on this clone: The antigen is not known.

This CDR3 is built from 14 residues. The trim removed 4 bases at V and 5 bases at J, leaving 7 bases unmatched. In germline, CDR1 is KGHSH, CDR2 LQKENI. The receptor was isolated from a female donor in good health and CMV-seronegative. The V gene is TRBV18, the J gene TRBJ2-5; 7 bases fit TRBD2. The sample comprised PBMCs. The CDR3 DNA sequence: TGTGCCAGCTCACTTTCGACTAGCCGGGAGACCCAGTACTTC. Its protein is CASSLSTSRETQYF. Combining the CDR3 with reference TRBV18 and TRBJ2-5 gives the whole variable domain NAGVMQNPRHLVRRRGQEARLRCSPMKGHSHVYWYRQLPEEGLKFMVYLQKENIIDESGMPKERFSAEFPKEGPSILRIQQVVRGDSAAYFCASSLSTSRETQYFGPGTRLLVL.